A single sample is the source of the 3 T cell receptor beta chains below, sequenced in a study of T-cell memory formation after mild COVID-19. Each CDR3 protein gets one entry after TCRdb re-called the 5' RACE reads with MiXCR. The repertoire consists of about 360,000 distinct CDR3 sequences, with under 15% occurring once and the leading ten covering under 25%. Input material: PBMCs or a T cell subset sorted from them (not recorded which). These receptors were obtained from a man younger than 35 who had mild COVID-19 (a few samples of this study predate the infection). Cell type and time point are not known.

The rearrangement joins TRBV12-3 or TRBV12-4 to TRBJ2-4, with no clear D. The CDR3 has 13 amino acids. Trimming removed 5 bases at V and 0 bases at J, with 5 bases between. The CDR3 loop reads CASSRVAKNIQYF. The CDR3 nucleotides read TGTGCCAGCAGTCGTGTAGCCAAAAACATTCAGTACTTC.

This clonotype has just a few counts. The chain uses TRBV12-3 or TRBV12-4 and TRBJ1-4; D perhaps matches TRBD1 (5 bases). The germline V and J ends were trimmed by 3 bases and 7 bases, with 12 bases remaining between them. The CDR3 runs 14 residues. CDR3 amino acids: CASSFWGGAEKLFF. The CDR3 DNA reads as TGTGCCAGCAGTTTCTGGGGAGGGGCTGAAAAACTGTTTTTT.

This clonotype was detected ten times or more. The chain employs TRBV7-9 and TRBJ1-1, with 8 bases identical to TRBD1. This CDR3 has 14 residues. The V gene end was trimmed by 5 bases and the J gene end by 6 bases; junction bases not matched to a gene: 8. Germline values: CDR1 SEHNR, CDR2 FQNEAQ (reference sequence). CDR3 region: CASSGIQGVAEAFF. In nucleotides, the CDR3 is TGTGCCAGCAGCGGAATACAGGGGGTCGCTGAAGCTTTCTTT. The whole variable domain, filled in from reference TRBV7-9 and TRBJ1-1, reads DTGVSQNPRHKITKRGQNVTFRCDPISEHNRLYWYRQTLGQGPEFLTYFQNEAQLEKSRLLSDRFSAERPKGSFSTLEIQRTEQGDSAMYLCASSGIQGVAEAFFGQGTRLTVV.